Below, one TCR beta chain is given with its context. Its antigen is still unknown. No clone much larger than this one lies a single base away; base qualities are absent. This sample stems from a study of CD8 T cells in Susac syndrome (dated by TCRdb to between 2018 and 2021). About the investigation overall: Repertoire sequencing was used to test whether CD8+ T cell activation and differentiation in Susac syndrome was antigen driven.

Results and caveats for the whole study, not just this receptor: The TCR sequencing and HLA analysis was acknowledged to have included a relatively small number of individuals.

CDR1 and CDR2 are drawn from the germline V gene: MNHEY, SVGEGT. The CDR3 has 13 amino acids, counting the end cysteine and phenylalanine. Only the CDR3 DNA stays, 39 bases, in frame from base 1. V is shortened by 2 bases, J by 5 bases, and the region joining them spans 9 bases. Peripheral blood CD8+ and CD4+ T cells from healthy donors, Susac syndrome patients and multiple sclerosis patients were profiled using high-throughput TCR beta sequencing. Healthy donors were included as age- and sex-matched controls. Bulk CD8+ and CD4+ T cells were purified by magnetic negative isolation, while CD8+ TEMRA cells were enriched using FACS. Blood was collected in EDTA tubes and processed within 24 hours, with PBMCs isolated through density gradient centrifugation. PBMCs intended for TCR sequencing were cryopreserved in liquid nitrogen and thawed later in a water bath at 37 degrees C. Purity of sorted or isolated CD4+, CD8+ and CD8+ TEMRA cells was at least 90%.

RNA was extracted using the RNeasy kit, and roughly 0.45 to 1 microgram was reverse transcribed with random hexamers. The immunoSEQ multiplex PCR assay, covering 54 Vbeta and 13 Jbeta segments, was used to amplify TCR beta CDR3 regions. PCR amplification bias was corrected by using a synthetic template baseline for primer optimization and computational correction. On the authors' methods: Reads were annotated to V, D and J genes according to IMGT and were analyzed with immunoSEQ Analyzer, with only productive sequences retained. Clonality was computed as one minus Shannon entropy normalized by log2 of the number of productive unique sequences. For each patient and control, public and private clones were evaluated among the 100 most prevalent clones. Clones were defined as Susac-specific when absent from the healthy and MS cohorts, from approximately 1,100 published viral clones and from other ImmuneACCESS disease sequences. TCRdb's own reprocessing of the public reads used fastp at Q25 and MiXCR and kept productive beta chains. All rows with the same CDR3 protein become a single entry with the most common DNA and genes. TCRdb, rather than the study authors, made the V and J calls. The sample table holds some 170,000 distinct CDR3 sequences, of which around 93% were seen once. Approximately 0.14% of the sample belongs to the ten largest clones.

This sequence was found in a human donor in good health. Material: CD4+ T cells from PBMCs. The chain is made from TRBV6-2 or TRBV6-3 and TRBJ1-1; the D gene is perhaps TRBD1, on 5 matching bases. The CDR3 loop reads CASSYVDRTEAFF. In nucleotide form, the sequence is TGTGCCAGCAGTTACGTCGACAGAACTGAAGCTTTCTTT.